This T cell receptor (beta chain) originates from a study of cytomegalovirus exposure and HLA in healthy donors. Study information: Earlier work reported approximately 110 million unique TCR beta sequences from about 179 million T cells. Study observations and caveats: As was reported, the classifier diagnosed cytomegalovirus status with high specificity and sensitivity.

PCR employed 60 Vbeta and 13 Jbeta primers. Authors' analysis steps: An analysis that came later counted 73 million or so unique TCR beta chains, approximately 9.9 million shared. TCRdb's table, derived via immunoSEQ multiplex PCR, lists solely in-frame clones and lacks some. Clone size and the V and J calls come from that table; the DNA yielded D and trimming. Found here are approximately 150,000 clones, roughly 80% of them singletons; the top ten hold 1.5% to 2%. The CDR3 has 16 residues. Germline V gene lookup returns CDR1 SEHNR and CDR2 FQNEAQ (reference sequence). Donors showed nominal health when sampled, although they likely had unrecorded immune exposures. With respect to this clone: The antigen remains undetermined. An end of the junction does not agree with germline; a read error may underlie this.

Material for sequencing was PBMCs. This clonotype originated in a woman aged 40 to 50 in good health and CMV-seronegative. The chain uses TRBV7-9 and TRBJ2-2, with 7 bases fitting TRBD1. This CDR3 is CSSSPPGQPNTGELFF. CDR3 DNA: TGTTCCAGCAGCCCGCCGGGACAGCCTAACACCGGGGAGCTGTTTTTT.